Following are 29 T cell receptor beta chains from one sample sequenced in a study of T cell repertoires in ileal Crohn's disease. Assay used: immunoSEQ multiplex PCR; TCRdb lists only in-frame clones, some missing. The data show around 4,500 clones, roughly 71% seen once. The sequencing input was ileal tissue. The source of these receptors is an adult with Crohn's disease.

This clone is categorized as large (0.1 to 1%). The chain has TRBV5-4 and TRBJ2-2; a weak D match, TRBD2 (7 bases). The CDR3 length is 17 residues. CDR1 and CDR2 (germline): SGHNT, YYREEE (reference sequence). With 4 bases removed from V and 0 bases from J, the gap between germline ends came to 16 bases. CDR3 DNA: TGTGCCAGCAGCCCAACCGAGGGGGGGACGAACACCGGGGAGCTGTTTTTT. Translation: CASSPTEGGTNTGELFF.

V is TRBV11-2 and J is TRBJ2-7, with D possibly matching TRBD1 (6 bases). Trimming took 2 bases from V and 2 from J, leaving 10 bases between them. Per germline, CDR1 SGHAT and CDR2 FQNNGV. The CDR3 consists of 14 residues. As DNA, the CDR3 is TGTGCCAGCAGCTTAAGGGCAGGGGCCTACGAGCAGTACTTC. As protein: CASSLRAGAYEQYF.

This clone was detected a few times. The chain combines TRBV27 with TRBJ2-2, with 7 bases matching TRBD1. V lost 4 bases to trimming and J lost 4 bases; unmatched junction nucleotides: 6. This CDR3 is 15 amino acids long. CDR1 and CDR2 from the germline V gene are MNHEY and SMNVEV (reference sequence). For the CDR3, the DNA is TGTGCCAGCAGTTACTTTCAGGGGGTCACCGGGGAGCTGTTTTTT. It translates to CASSYFQGVTGELFF.

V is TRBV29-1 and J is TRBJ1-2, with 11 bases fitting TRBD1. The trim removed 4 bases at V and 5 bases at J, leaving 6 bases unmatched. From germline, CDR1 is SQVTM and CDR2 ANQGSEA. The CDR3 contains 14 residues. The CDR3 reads CSVGRTGGDYGYTF. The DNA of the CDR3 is TGCAGCGTTGGGCGGACAGGGGGCGATTATGGCTACACCTTC.

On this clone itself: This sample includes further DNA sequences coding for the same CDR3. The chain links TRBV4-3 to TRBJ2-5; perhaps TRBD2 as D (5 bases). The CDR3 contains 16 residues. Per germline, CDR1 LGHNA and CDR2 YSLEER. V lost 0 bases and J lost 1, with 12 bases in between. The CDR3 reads CASSQDPRSGQETQYF. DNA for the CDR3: TGCGCCAGCAGCCAAGATCCTCGGAGCGGCCAAGAGACCCAGTACTTC.

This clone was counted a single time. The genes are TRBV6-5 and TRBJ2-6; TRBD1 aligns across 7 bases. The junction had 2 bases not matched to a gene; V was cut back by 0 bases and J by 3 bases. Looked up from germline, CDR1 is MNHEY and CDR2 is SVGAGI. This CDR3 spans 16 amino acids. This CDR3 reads CASSYSRGLGANVLTF. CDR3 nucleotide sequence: TGTGCCAGCAGTTACTCGAGGGGGCTTGGGGCCAACGTCCTGACTTTC.

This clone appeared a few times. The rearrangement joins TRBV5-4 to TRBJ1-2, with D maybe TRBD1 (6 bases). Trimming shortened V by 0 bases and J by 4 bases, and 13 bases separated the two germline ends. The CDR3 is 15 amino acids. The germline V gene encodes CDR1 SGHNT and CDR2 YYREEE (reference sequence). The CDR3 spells CASSLAPGGLYGYTF. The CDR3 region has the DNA TGTGCCAGCAGCTTGGCTCCGGGGGGGCTCTATGGCTACACCTTC.

Written as DNA, the CDR3 is TGTGCCAGCAGCTTTGCTAGCGGGGGAACCCTTAATTCCTACGAGCAGTACTTC. As protein: CASSFASGGTLNSYEQYF. This chain links TRBV13 with TRBJ2-7; the match to TRBD2 covers 10 bases. This CDR3 has 18 amino acids. The V gene's germline CDR1 is PRHDT and CDR2 FYEKMQ (reference sequence). Losses at the gene ends were 3 bases for V and 1 base for J; bases not matched to a gene: 12.

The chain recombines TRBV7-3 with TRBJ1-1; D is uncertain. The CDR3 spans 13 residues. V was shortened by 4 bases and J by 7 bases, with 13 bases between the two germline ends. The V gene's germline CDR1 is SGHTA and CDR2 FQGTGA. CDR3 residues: CASSSKPGDEAFF. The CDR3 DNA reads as TGTGCCAGCAGCTCCAAACCTGGAGATGAAGCTTTCTTT.

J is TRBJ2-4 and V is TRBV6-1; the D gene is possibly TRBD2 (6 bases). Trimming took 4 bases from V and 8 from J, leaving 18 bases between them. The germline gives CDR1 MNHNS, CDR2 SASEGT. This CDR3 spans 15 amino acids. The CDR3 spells CASSAELALSDIQYF. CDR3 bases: TGTGCCAGCAGTGCCGAACTAGCTTTGTCCGACATTCAGTACTTC.

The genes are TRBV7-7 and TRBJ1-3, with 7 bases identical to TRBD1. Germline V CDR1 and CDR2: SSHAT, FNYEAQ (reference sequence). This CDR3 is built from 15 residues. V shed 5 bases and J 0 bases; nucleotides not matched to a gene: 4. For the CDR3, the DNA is TGTGCCAGCAGCCCCGGGACAGTCTCTGGAAACACCATATATTTT. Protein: CASSPGTVSGNTIYF.

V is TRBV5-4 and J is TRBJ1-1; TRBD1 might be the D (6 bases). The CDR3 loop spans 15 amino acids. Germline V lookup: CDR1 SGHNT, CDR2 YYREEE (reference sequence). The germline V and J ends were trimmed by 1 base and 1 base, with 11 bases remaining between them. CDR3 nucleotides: TGTGCCAGCAGCTTGAACGTCAGGGGGAACACTGAAGCTTTCTTT. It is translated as CASSLNVRGNTEAFF.

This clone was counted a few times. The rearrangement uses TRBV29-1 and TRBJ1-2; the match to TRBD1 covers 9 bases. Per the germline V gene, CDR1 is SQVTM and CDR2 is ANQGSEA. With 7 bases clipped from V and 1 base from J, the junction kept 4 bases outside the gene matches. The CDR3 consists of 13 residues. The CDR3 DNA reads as TGCAGCGCTACGGGACAGGGTAACTATGGCTACACCTTC. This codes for CSATGQGNYGYTF.

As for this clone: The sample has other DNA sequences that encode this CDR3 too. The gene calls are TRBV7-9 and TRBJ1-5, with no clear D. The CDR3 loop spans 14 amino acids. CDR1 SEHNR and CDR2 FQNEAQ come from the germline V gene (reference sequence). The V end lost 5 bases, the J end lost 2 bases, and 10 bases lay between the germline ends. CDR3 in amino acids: CASSRGGGNQPQHF. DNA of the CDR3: TGTGCCAGCAGCCGAGGCGGGGGCAATCAGCCCCAGCATTTT.

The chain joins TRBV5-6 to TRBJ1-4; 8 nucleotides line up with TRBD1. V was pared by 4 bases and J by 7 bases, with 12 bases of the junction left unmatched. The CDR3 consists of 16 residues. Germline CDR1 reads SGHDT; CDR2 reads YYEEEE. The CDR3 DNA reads TGTGCCAGCAGCGTATTCCGGACAGGGCTGCCTGAAAAACTGTTTTTT. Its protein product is CASSVFRTGLPEKLFF.

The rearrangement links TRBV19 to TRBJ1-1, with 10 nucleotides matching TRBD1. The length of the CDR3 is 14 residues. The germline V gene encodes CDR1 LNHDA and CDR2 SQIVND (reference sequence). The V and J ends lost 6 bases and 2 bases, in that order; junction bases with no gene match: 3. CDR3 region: CASRLTGGNTEAFF. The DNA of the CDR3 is TGTGCCAGTAGGCTGACAGGGGGCAACACTGAAGCTTTCTTT.

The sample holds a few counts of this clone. The DNA of the CDR3 is TGTGCCAGCCGGACTAGCGGGACGAGCTCCTACAATGAGCAGTTCTTC. It translates to CASRTSGTSSYNEQFF. The chain uses TRBV6-6 and TRBJ2-1; 12 nucleotides agree with TRBD2. Germline V gene sequence: CDR1 MNHNY, CDR2 SVGAGI (reference sequence). Trimming at V came to 8 bases and at J to 0 bases, leaving 5 bases not matched to a gene. This CDR3 is built from 16 residues.

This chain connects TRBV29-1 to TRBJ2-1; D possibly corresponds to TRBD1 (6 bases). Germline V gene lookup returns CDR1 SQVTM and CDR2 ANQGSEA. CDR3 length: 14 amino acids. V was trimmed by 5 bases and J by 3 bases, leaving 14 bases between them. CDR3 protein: CSVPGTSLYNEQFF. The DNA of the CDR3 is TGCAGCGTTCCCGGGACAAGCCTCTACAATGAGCAGTTCTTC.

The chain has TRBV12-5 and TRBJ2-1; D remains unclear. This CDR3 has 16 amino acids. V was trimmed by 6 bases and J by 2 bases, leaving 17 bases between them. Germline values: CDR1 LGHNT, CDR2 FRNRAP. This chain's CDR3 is CASGPSAWSTYNEQFF. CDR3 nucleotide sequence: TGTGCTAGTGGCCCCTCCGCCTGGAGTACCTACAATGAGCAGTTCTTC.

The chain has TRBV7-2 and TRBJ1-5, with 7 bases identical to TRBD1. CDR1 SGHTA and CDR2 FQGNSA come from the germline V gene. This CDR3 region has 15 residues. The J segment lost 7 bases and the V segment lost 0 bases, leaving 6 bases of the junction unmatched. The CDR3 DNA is TGTGCCAGCAGCTTAGCAGGGGGCGCGGGGCAGCCCCAGCATTTT. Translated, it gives CASSLAGGAGQPQHF.

CDR3 protein: CASSLGHSTDTQYF. Here the CDR3 DNA reads TGTGCCAGCAGCTTAGGGCACAGCACAGATACGCAGTATTTT. The chain has TRBV7-2 and TRBJ2-3; the D is unclear. V was trimmed by 1 base and J by 0 bases, leaving 5 bases between them. In germline, CDR1 is SGHTA, CDR2 FQGNSA. This CDR3 is built from 14 residues.

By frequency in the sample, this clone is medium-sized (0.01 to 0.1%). The CDR3 protein is CASSLAGLHLTNPTGELFF. The CDR3 DNA follows: TGTGCCAGCAGCTTAGCGGGACTACACCTCACCAACCCCACCGGGGAGCTGTTTTTT. The chain uses TRBV7-9 and TRBJ2-2; TRBD2 matches at 7 bases. The CDR3 runs 19 residues. Germline V gene data show CDR1 as SEHNR and CDR2 as FQNEAQ (reference sequence). V was pared by 0 bases and J by 4 bases, with 14 bases of the junction left unmatched.

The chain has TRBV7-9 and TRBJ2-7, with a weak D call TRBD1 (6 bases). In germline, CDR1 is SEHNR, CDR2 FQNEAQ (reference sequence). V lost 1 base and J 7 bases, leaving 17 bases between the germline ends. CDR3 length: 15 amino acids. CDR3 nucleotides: TGTGCCAGCAGCTTAGATACCCCCAGGGGTGGGGAGCAGTACTTC. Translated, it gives CASSLDTPRGGEQYF.

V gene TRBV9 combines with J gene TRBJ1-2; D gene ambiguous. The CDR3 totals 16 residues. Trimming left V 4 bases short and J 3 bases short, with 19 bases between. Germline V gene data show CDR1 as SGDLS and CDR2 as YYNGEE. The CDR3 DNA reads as TGTGCCAGCAGCTTGAATGATGGGGAGTTGGACTATGGCTACACCTTC. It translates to CASSLNDGELDYGYTF.

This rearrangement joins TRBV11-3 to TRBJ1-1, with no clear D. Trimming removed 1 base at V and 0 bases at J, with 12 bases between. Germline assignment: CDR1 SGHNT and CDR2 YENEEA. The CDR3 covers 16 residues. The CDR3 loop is CASSLGTGLMNTEAFF. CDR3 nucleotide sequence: TGTGCCAGCAGCTTAGGGACTGGGCTGATGAACACTGAAGCTTTCTTT.

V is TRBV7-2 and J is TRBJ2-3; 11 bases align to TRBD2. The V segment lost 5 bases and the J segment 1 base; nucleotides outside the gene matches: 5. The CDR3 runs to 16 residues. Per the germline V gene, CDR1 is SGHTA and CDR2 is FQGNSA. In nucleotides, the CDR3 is TGTGCCAGCAGCCATAGCGGGGGGGCCGGCACAGATACGCAGTATTTT. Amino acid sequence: CASSHSGGAGTDTQYF.

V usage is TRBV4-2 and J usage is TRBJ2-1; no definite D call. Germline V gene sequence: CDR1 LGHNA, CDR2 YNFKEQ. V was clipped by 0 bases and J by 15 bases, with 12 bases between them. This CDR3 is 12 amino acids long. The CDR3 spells CASSQDSQRLFF. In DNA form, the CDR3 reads TGTGCCAGCAGCCAAGATAGTCAGCGTCTGTTCTTC.

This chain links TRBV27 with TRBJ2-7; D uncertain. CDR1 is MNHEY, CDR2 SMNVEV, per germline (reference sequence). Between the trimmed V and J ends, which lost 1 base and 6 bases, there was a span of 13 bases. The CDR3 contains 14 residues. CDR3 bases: TGTGCCAGCAGTTTATTTAGAGGTCTCCCCGAGCAGTACTTC. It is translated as CASSLFRGLPEQYF.

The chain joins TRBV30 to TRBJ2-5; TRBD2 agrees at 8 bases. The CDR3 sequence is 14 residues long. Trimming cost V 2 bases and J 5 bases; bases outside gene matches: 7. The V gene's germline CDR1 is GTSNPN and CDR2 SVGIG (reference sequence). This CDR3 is CAWSREGWRETQYF. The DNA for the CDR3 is TGTGCCTGGAGTCGGGAGGGCTGGCGGGAGACCCAGTACTTC.